A single sample is the source of the 23 T cell receptor beta chains below, sequenced in a study of T cells after yellow fever vaccination. Each CDR3 protein is one row after TCRdb ran MiXCR on the 5' RACE reads. The sample has around 250,000 distinct CDR3 sequences, 6.9% seen once. The specimen was CD4+ T cells sorted from PBMCs, collected 15 days after the yellow fever booster vaccination. These receptor sequences come from a man younger than 45 who received the YFV17D yellow fever vaccine.

This clonotype has a count of ten or more. This chain uses TRBV12-3 or TRBV12-4 with TRBJ2-1; D not certain. V was pared by 3 bases and J by 8 bases, with 5 bases between. CDR3 length: 11 residues. CDR3 coding DNA: TGTGCCAGCAGTTTCTTAGATGAGCAGTTCTTC. It encodes CASSFLDEQFF.

This clonotype was observed a few times. CDR3 nucleotides: TGCAGTGCTATGCCCGGACAGTTAGCCAAAAACATTCAGTACTTC. It codes for CSAMPGQLAKNIQYF. The chain has TRBV20-1 and TRBJ2-4; possibly TRBD1 for D (6 bases). V lost 4 bases and J 0 bases, leaving 13 bases between the germline ends. CDR1 and CDR2 (germline): DFQATT, SNEGSKA (reference sequence). This CDR3 has 15 amino acids.

The sample holds a few counts of this clonotype. This sequence joins TRBV5-1 and TRBJ2-5; 13 bases fit TRBD2. The CDR3 is made up of 15 amino acids. Germline CDR1 is SGHRS and CDR2 is YFSETQ. Germline trimming cut 5 bases from V and 5 bases from J; bases unmatched to any gene: 6. CDR3 DNA sequence: TGCGCCAGCAGGTGGACTAGCGGGAGAGGGGAGACCCAGTACTTC. The encoded protein is CASRWTSGRGETQYF.

The J gene is TRBJ2-7, the V gene TRBV5-5; the D call may be TRBD1 or TRBD2 (5 bases each). Germline CDR1 SGHKS, CDR2 YYEKEE (reference sequence). This CDR3 is 18 amino acids long. Trimming shortened V by 4 bases and J by 3 bases, and 26 bases separated the two germline ends. The CDR3 protein is CASSRAGAALGEFYEQYF. The CDR3 DNA sequence: TGTGCCAGCAGCCGGGCCGGGGCCGCCTTAGGGGAGTTCTACGAGCAGTACTTC.

Only a few counts were recorded for this clonotype. This chain links TRBV3-1 with TRBJ1-2, with D possibly being TRBD1 (5 bases). V was trimmed by 0 bases and J by 5 bases, leaving 13 bases between them. Germline-derived CDR1 and CDR2 are LGHDT and YNNKEL (reference sequence). The CDR3 has 15 amino acids. The CDR3: CASSQDPGAGYGYTF. For the CDR3, the DNA is TGTGCCAGCAGCCAAGATCCCGGGGCCGGTTATGGCTACACCTTC. The whole variable domain, filled in from reference TRBV3-1 and TRBJ1-2, reads DTAVSQTPKYLVTQMGNDKSIKCEQNLGHDTMYWYKQDSKKFLKIMFSYNNKELIINETVPNRFSPKSPDKAHLNLHINSLELGDSAVYFCASSQDPGAGYGYTFGSGTRLTVV.

This chain joins TRBV6-5 and TRBJ2-5; a possible D gene is TRBD2 (5 bases). From germline, CDR1 is MNHEY and CDR2 SVGAGI. The CDR3 length is 11 residues. V dropped 6 bases and J dropped 7 bases, with 9 bases sitting between them. The CDR3 bases are TGTGCCAGCAGGGACTTCGGGACCCAGTACTTC. It specifies CASRDFGTQYF.

There are many counts of this clonotype. Here the CDR3 DNA reads TGCGCCAGCAGCTTGACGGAGCCCTACGAGCAGTACTTC. Its protein is CASSLTEPYEQYF. The rearrangement uses TRBV5-1 and TRBJ2-7, with no clear D. The CDR3 covers 13 residues. Germline V gives CDR1 SGHRS, CDR2 YFSETQ. Trimming removed 1 base at V and 2 bases at J, with 7 bases between.

J is TRBJ2-2 and V is TRBV6-5, with D unresolved. The CDR3 consists of 13 residues. Trimming left V 7 bases short and J 4 bases short, with 10 bases between. Germline loops: CDR1 MNHEY, CDR2 SVGAGI. The CDR3 DNA reads TGTGCCAGCACTCAACCGGTCACCGGGGAGCTGTTTTTT. This translates into CASTQPVTGELFF.

J is TRBJ2-5 and V is TRBV5-1; TRBD2 might be the D (6 bases). V was shortened by 7 bases and J by 0 bases, with 13 bases between the two germline ends. The germline V gene has CDR1 SGHRS and CDR2 YFSETQ. The CDR3 length is 14 residues. For the CDR3, the DNA is TGCGCCAGCGGGCCCGGGGGAAACCAAGAGACCCAGTACTTC. Protein product: CASGPGGNQETQYF.

A few counts support this clonotype. CDR3 residues: CASSYSTGVGAKNIQYF. The CDR3 DNA reads as TGTGCCAGCAGTTACTCGACAGGGGTGGGAGCCAAAAACATTCAGTACTTC. This chain uses TRBV6-5 with TRBJ2-4; 8 nucleotides agree with TRBD1. V shed 0 bases, J shed 0 bases, and the junction held 4 bases outside the gene matches. The CDR3 is 17 amino acids. Germline CDR1 MNHEY, CDR2 SVGAGI.

To note about this clonotype: A read error may explain this, as a much larger clone is one base away. The chain has TRBV20-1 and TRBJ2-7; tentatively, D is TRBD1 or TRBD2 (6 bases each). The germline V gene encodes CDR1 DFQATT and CDR2 SNEGSKA (reference sequence). Trimming removed 6 bases at V and 0 bases at J, with 15 bases between. The CDR3 spans 14 residues. The CDR3 reads CSAHFGGGSYEQYF. Written as DNA, the CDR3 is TGCAGTGCACATTTTGGAGGGGGCTCCTACGAGCAGTACTTC.

This clonotype was seen just once. The gene calls are TRBV10-1 and TRBJ2-3; a weak D match, TRBD2 (6 bases). The CDR3 has 15 amino acids. V lost 8 bases and J 3 bases, leaving 18 bases between the germline ends. CDR1 is WNHNN, CDR2 SYGVQD, per germline (reference sequence). CDR3 in amino acids: CASSVPGEWTDTQYF. DNA of the CDR3: TGCGCCAGCTCCGTCCCGGGGGAGTGGACAGATACGCAGTATTTT.

This chain links TRBV4-2 with TRBJ1-5; a possible D gene is TRBD1 (5 bases). The CDR3 has 17 residues. The ends were cut back, 0 bases at V and 2 bases at J, with 14 bases in the middle. CDR1 and CDR2 from the germline V gene are LGHNA and YNFKEQ. The CDR3 coding sequence is TGTGCCAGCAGCCAAGATGATAGTAGGGGAGGCAATCAGCCCCAGCATTTT. Its translation: CASSQDDSRGGNQPQHF.

Turning to this clonotype: One end of the junction varies from germline; a read error may be responsible. This chain connects TRBV30 to TRBJ1-6; the D is unclear. CDR1 and CDR2 (germline): GTSNPN, SVGIG (reference sequence). This CDR3 is 16 amino acids long. In DNA form, the CDR3 reads TGTGCCTGGAGTGCTCCAACCCAGGCCTATAATTCACACCTCCACTTT. Its translation is CAWSAPTQAYNSHLHF. The variable domain in full, with the rest retrieved from reference TRBV30 and TRBJ1-6, is SQTIHQWPATLVQPVGSPLSLECTVEGTSNPNLYWYRQAAGRGLQLLFYSVGIGQISSEVPQNLSASRPQDRQFILSSKKLLLSDSGFYLCAWSAPTQAYNSHLHFGNGTRLTVT.

The chain combines TRBV12-3 or TRBV12-4 with TRBJ1-2; D not resolved. Trimming stripped 5 bases from V and 5 bases from J, with 6 bases between. This CDR3 is 11 amino acids long. The CDR3 sequence: CASSRGYGYTF. For the CDR3, the DNA is TGTGCCAGCAGTCGAGGGTATGGCTACACCTTC.

This chain joins TRBV6-1 and TRBJ2-1, with no clear D. The V and J ends lost 1 base and 4 bases respectively, with 2 bases between them. The germline gives CDR1 MNHNS, CDR2 SASEGT. The CDR3 loop spans 12 amino acids. The CDR3 protein is CASSEVYNEQFF. The CDR3 region has the DNA TGTGCCAGCAGTGAAGTGTACAATGAGCAGTTCTTC.

This clonotype turned up a few times. The chain combines TRBV5-4 with TRBJ2-5, with a tentative D call TRBD1 (6 bases). The germline V and J ends were trimmed by 3 bases and 4 bases, with 19 bases remaining between them. The CDR3 is made up of 16 amino acids. CDR1 and CDR2 (germline): SGHNT, YYREEE (reference sequence). CDR3: CASSSPLGAITETQYF. CDR3 nucleotide sequence: TGTGCCAGCAGCTCTCCCTTGGGGGCGATAACAGAGACCCAGTACTTC.

This clonotype was recorded many times. The gene calls are TRBV12-3 or TRBV12-4 and TRBJ1-6; D not certain. Trimming stripped 2 bases from V and 8 bases from J, with 13 bases between. There are 15 residues in the CDR3. CDR3 in amino acids: CASSLSYLMDSPLHF. For the CDR3, the DNA is TGTGCCAGCAGTTTATCGTACCTTATGGATTCACCCCTCCACTTT.

V and J are TRBV4-3 and TRBJ2-7, with 8 bases fitting TRBD1. The CDR3 length is 16 residues. The junction had 13 bases not matched to a gene; V was cut back by 4 bases and J by 5 bases. Germline V gene lookup returns CDR1 LGHNA and CDR2 YSLEER. CDR3 in amino acids: CASSPPGGCLDDEQYF. The CDR3 DNA reads as TGCGCCAGCAGCCCCCCAGGGGGCTGCCTTGATGACGAGCAGTACTTC.

The chain couples TRBV20-1 to TRBJ2-7; 7 nucleotides line up with TRBD1. Germline V CDR1 and CDR2: DFQATT, SNEGSKA (reference sequence). The CDR3 covers 13 residues. Trimming took 5 bases from V and 4 from J; bases not matched to a gene: 8. The CDR3 DNA reads as TGCAGTGCTCACAGGGGATCGGGGTACGAGCAGTACTTC. It encodes CSAHRGSGYEQYF.

This chain links TRBV7-2 with TRBJ2-3, with a weak D call TRBD2 (5 bases). The V gene's germline CDR1 is SGHTA and CDR2 FQGNSA. The V end was cut by 5 bases, the J end by 1 base, with 10 bases between. The length of the CDR3 is 14 residues. In nucleotides, the CDR3 is TGTGCCAGCAGCCCGAGTAGCGGCACAGATACGCAGTATTTT. Its protein product is CASSPSSGTDTQYF.

This clonotype was picked up a small number of times. The J gene is TRBJ1-5, the V gene TRBV27, with unresolved D. V was trimmed by 4 bases and J by 2 bases, leaving 12 bases between them. Germline-derived CDR1 and CDR2 are MNHEY and SMNVEV (reference sequence). CDR3 length: 15 residues. This CDR3 reads CASSWAAGGNQPQHF. In DNA, the CDR3 is TGTGCCAGCAGTTGGGCTGCGGGAGGCAATCAGCCCCAGCATTTT.

This clonotype was observed a handful of times. The V and J genes are TRBV6-1 and TRBJ2-2; TRBD1 aligns across 9 bases. Trimming took 7 bases from V and 4 from J; bases not matched to a gene: 10. This CDR3 has 16 amino acids. Germline V gene sequence: CDR1 MNHNS, CDR2 SASEGT. The CDR3, as DNA: TGTGCCAGCACCCTACGAGGGACAGGGATCACCGGGGAGCTGTTTTTT. This translates into CASTLRGTGITGELFF.